One sample yielded the 30 T cell receptor beta chains listed below, sequenced in a study of shared clonotypes between healthy human individuals. Clones were sequenced by immunoSEQ multiplex PCR, and TCRdb holds only the in-frame ones, with some missing. The table has around 1.9 million clones, 85% to 95% seen once. Terminally differentiated effector memory CD45RA+ cells were left out of the naive CD8 fraction, which was CD45RO-negative and positively selected for CCR7. The sequenced material came from naive CD8+ T cells from PBMCs. All receptors come from a man aged 18 to 29 in good health. Some clones in this sample may be carry-over from other donors' samples.

In its sample, this clone was seen once. The same CDR3 can be traced to other DNA sequences in this sample. The J gene is TRBJ2-7, the V gene TRBV27, with D perhaps being TRBD1 or TRBD2 (6 bases each). The ends were cut back, 2 bases at V and 4 bases at J, with 15 bases in the middle. Looked up from germline, CDR1 is MNHEY and CDR2 is SMNVEV (reference sequence). The CDR3 length is 15 residues. CDR3 in amino acids: CASSLRGLAGYEQYF. CDR3 in DNA: TGTGCCAGCAGTTTACGGGGGCTAGCAGGGTACGAGCAGTACTTC.

Turning to this clone: Other DNA sequences in the same sample also yield this CDR3. This chain connects TRBV7-6 to TRBJ2-2, with 8 positions matching TRBD1. CDR3 length: 14 residues. Germline trimming cut 5 bases from V and 5 bases from J; bases unmatched to any gene: 4. Germline V gene data show CDR1 as SGHVS and CDR2 as FNYEAQ. CDR3 amino acids: CASSPRTGTGELFF. As DNA, the CDR3 is TGTGCCAGCAGCCCGCGGACAGGGACCGGGGAGCTGTTTTTT.

The chain combines TRBV29-1 with TRBJ2-7; a weak D match, TRBD1 (5 bases). CDR1 and CDR2 from the germline V gene are SQVTM and ANQGSEA. Trimming shortened V by 5 bases and J by 1 base, and 12 bases separated the two germline ends. CDR3 length equals 13 residues. The CDR3 loop reads CSVRTPQSYEQYF. CDR3 nucleotides: TGCAGCGTTAGGACACCTCAGTCCTACGAGCAGTACTTC.

The chain uses TRBV5-6 and TRBJ1-2, with 9 positions matching TRBD1. Germline CDR1 SGHDT, CDR2 YYEEEE. V lost 3 bases and J lost 10; bases outside the gene matches: 4. The CDR3 covers 12 residues. CDR3 in amino acids: CASSWGQGDYTF. DNA for the CDR3: TGTGCCAGCAGCTGGGGACAGGGTGACTACACCTTC.

Concerning this clone itself: Other DNA sequences in the sample encode the same CDR3. The chain links TRBV11-2 to TRBJ2-7, with D unclear. There are 12 residues in the CDR3. Germline values: CDR1 SGHAT, CDR2 FQNNGV. The V gene lost 3 bases and the J gene lost 2 bases, with 5 bases spanning the gap. This CDR3 reads CASSFGTYEQYF. The CDR3 DNA follows: TGTGCCAGCAGCTTTGGCACCTACGAGCAGTACTTC. Drawing the rest from reference TRBV11-2 and TRBJ2-7, the complete variable domain is EAGVAQSPRYKIIEKRQSVAFWCNPISGHATLYWYQQILGQGPKLLIQFQNNGVVDDSQLPKDRFSAERLKGVDSTLKIQPAKLEDSAVYLCASSFGTYEQYFGPGTRLTVT.

This sequence joins TRBV5-4 and TRBJ2-7; the D gene could be TRBD1 or TRBD2 (5 bases each). The V gene lost 4 bases and the J gene lost 4 bases, with 12 bases spanning the gap. From germline, CDR1 is SGHNT and CDR2 YYREEE (reference sequence). This CDR3 region has 13 residues. CDR3 residues: CASSPVGGYEQYF. As DNA, the CDR3 is TGTGCCAGCAGCCCTGTTGGGGGATACGAGCAGTACTTC.

The chain combines TRBV6-5 with TRBJ2-7, with no clear D. The CDR3 covers 15 residues. In germline, CDR1 is MNHEY, CDR2 SVGAGI. The V end was cut by 5 bases, the J end by 7 bases, with 21 bases between. CDR3 nucleotides: TGTGCCAGCAGTCGATCCGGCGCTGCAGCTTTGGAGCAGTACTTC. This encodes CASSRSGAAALEQYF.

CDR3 DNA: TGCGCCAGCAGCCGGGTCAGCGGCGGAATGAACACTGAAGCTTTCTTT. Amino acids: CASSRVSGGMNTEAFF. The chain joins TRBV4-1 to TRBJ1-1; D is undetermined. V was pared by 4 bases and J by 0 bases, with 15 bases between. From germline, CDR1 is MGHRA and CDR2 YSYEKL. The CDR3 runs 16 residues.

The chain couples TRBV28 to TRBJ2-7; no definite D call. The V gene lost 6 bases and the J gene lost 1 base, with 13 bases spanning the gap. Per the germline V gene, CDR1 is MDHEN and CDR2 is SYDVKM. The CDR3 is 14 residues long. The CDR3: CASSWVTRSYEQYF. The CDR3 DNA follows: TGTGCCAGCAGCTGGGTTACCCGATCCTACGAGCAGTACTTC.

The chain uses TRBV19 and TRBJ2-1; D unclear. Per the germline V gene, CDR1 is LNHDA and CDR2 is SQIVND (reference sequence). V dropped 10 bases and J dropped 8 bases, with 18 bases sitting between them. This CDR3 has 13 residues. DNA of the CDR3: TGTGCCACCTCTAGGTCCCCCTTCGATGAGCAGTTCTTC. This sequence encodes CATSRSPFDEQFF.

The V gene is TRBV4-2, the J gene TRBJ2-1; 10 nucleotides match TRBD2. The germline CDR1 and CDR2 sequences are LGHNA and YNFKEQ. The CDR3 has 16 amino acids. V was clipped by 1 base and J by 2 bases; unmatched bases: 2. CDR3 protein: CASSQASGSTYNEQFF. CDR3 in DNA: TGTGCCAGCAGCCAAGCTAGCGGGAGCACCTACAATGAGCAGTTCTTC.

This sequence joins TRBV19 and TRBJ2-7; TRBD2 agrees at 9 bases. This CDR3 contains 14 residues. Trimming removed 10 bases from V and 2 bases from J; junction bases left unmatched: 9. Germline values: CDR1 LNHDA, CDR2 SQIVND (reference sequence). CDR3 region: CATTLAGRTYEQYF. Here the CDR3 DNA reads TGTGCCACGACCCTAGCGGGACGAACCTACGAGCAGTACTTC.

About this clone: In the same sample, other DNA sequences code for this CDR3. V and J are TRBV19 and TRBJ2-7, with TRBD1 matching over 7 bases. The CDR3 loop spans 14 amino acids. The germline gives CDR1 LNHDA, CDR2 SQIVND (reference sequence). V lost 1 base, J lost 2 bases, and 2 bases stayed unmatched. The CDR3 nucleotides read TGTGCCAGTAGTATAGGGACAGGCACCTACGAGCAGTACTTC. Amino acid sequence: CASSIGTGTYEQYF.

This rearrangement joins TRBV4-1 to TRBJ2-1, with D possibly being TRBD2 (5 bases). CDR3 length: 16 amino acids. V was pared by 1 base and J by 4 bases, with 14 bases between. The germline V gene has CDR1 MGHRA and CDR2 YSYEKL. The CDR3: CASSQGFGVGYNEQFF. The CDR3 DNA sequence: TGCGCCAGCAGCCAAGGGTTCGGGGTAGGGTACAATGAGCAGTTCTTC.

This rearrangement joins TRBV7-2 to TRBJ2-2, with D maybe TRBD1 (5 bases). Trimming took 5 bases from V and 2 from J, leaving 9 bases between them. CDR1 SGHTA and CDR2 FQGNSA come from the germline V gene. The length of the CDR3 is 14 residues. The CDR3 coding sequence is TGTGCCAGCAGCCCCGGACAAAACACCGGGGAGCTGTTTTTT. This codes for CASSPGQNTGELFF. The full variable domain, with the rest looked up from reference TRBV7-2 and TRBJ2-2, is GAGVSQSPSNKVTEKGKDVELRCDPISGHTALYWYRQSLGQGLEFLIYFQGNSAPDKSGLPSDRFSAERTGGSVSTLTIQRTQQEDSAVYLCASSPGQNTGELFFGEGSRLTVL.

This rearrangement joins TRBV27 to TRBJ2-3, with D maybe TRBD2 (6 bases). The CDR3 has 15 residues. The germline V gene has CDR1 MNHEY and CDR2 SMNVEV (reference sequence). V was cut by 6 bases and J by 3 bases, with 16 bases left in between. CDR3 DNA sequence: TGTGCCAGCAGGGGGCGGGGCTTGGTTACAGATACGCAGTATTTT. Amino acids: CASRGRGLVTDTQYF.

The chain is built from TRBV18 and TRBJ2-7, with D possibly matching TRBD1 (5 bases). Germline assignment: CDR1 KGHSH and CDR2 LQKENI. CDR3 size: 16 residues. Trimming stripped 4 bases from V and 1 base from J, with 17 bases between. CDR3 protein: CASSLQPQGRSYEQYF. The CDR3, as DNA: TGTGCCAGCTCACTACAGCCGCAGGGCAGATCCTACGAGCAGTACTTC.

This chain uses TRBV6-5 with TRBJ2-7; the match to TRBD2 covers 14 bases. CDR1 is MNHEY and CDR2 is SVGAGI in the germline V gene. J lost 7 bases, V lost 2 bases, and 1 base had no gene match. This CDR3 comprises 14 residues. CDR3 loop: CASSYGLAGGEQYF. Written as DNA, the CDR3 is TGTGCCAGCAGTTACGGACTAGCGGGAGGAGAGCAGTACTTC.

In its sample, this clone was seen once. The V gene is TRBV2, the J gene TRBJ1-5; D uncertain. CDR1 and CDR2 from the germline V gene are SNHLY and FYNNEI. Between the trimmed V and J ends, which lost 5 bases and 8 bases, there was a span of 13 bases. The CDR3 loop spans 13 amino acids. The chain's CDR3 is CASSTPGKKPQHF. CDR3 bases: TGTGCCAGCAGTACTCCCGGCAAAAAGCCCCAGCATTTT. Drawing the rest from reference TRBV2 and TRBJ1-5, the complete variable domain is EPEVTQTPSHQVTQMGQEVILRCVPISNHLYFYWYRQILGQKVEFLVSFYNNEISEKSEIFDDQFSVERPDGSNFTLKIRSTKLEDSAMYFCASSTPGKKPQHFGDGTRLSIL.

The chain carries TRBV7-9 and TRBJ1-1, with no clear D. The CDR3 runs 14 residues. Trimming took 5 bases from V and 3 from J, leaving 13 bases between them. Germline values: CDR1 SEHNR, CDR2 FQNEAQ (reference sequence). CDR3 loop: CASSHPLVDTEAFF. DNA for the CDR3: TGTGCCAGCAGCCACCCGCTGGTGGACACTGAAGCTTTCTTT.

This sequence joins TRBV7-9 and TRBJ2-7, with D maybe TRBD1 (5 bases). The CDR3 sequence is 15 residues long. Trimming cost V 1 base and J 1 base, with 11 bases left between them. CDR1 and CDR2 (germline): SEHNR, FQNEAQ (reference sequence). The CDR3 loop is CASSLEAGPSYEQYF. CDR3 DNA sequence: TGTGCCAGCAGCTTAGAGGCAGGGCCTTCCTACGAGCAGTACTTC. Full variable domain (outside the CDR3, taken from reference TRBV7-9 and TRBJ2-7): DTGVSQNPRHKITKRGQNVTFRCDPISEHNRLYWYRQTLGQGPEFLTYFQNEAQLEKSRLLSDRFSAERPKGSFSTLEIQRTEQGDSAMYLCASSLEAGPSYEQYFGPGTRLTVT.

The genes are TRBV27 and TRBJ2-7; weak D call: TRBD1 (6 bases). Trimming took off 8 bases at V and 4 bases at J, with 15 bases between the two ends. The germline CDR1 and CDR2 sequences are MNHEY and SMNVEV (reference sequence). The CDR3 is 13 residues long. In nucleotides, the CDR3 is TGTGCCAGCGGCCTAGGGGGTGGATACGAGCAGTACTTC. Translated: CASGLGGGYEQYF.

V is TRBV6-5 and J is TRBJ1-1; the match to TRBD1 covers 7 bases. Germline CDR1 reads MNHEY; CDR2 reads SVGAGI. This CDR3 region has 14 residues. The ends lost 6 bases at V and 0 bases at J; junction bases unmatched: 4. CDR3: CASSPDRMNTEAFF. CDR3 nucleotides: TGTGCCAGCAGCCCGGACAGGATGAACACTGAAGCTTTCTTT.

The CDR3 bases are TGTGCCAGCGGGGGAGCTAACTATGGCTACACCTTC. This codes for CASGGANYGYTF. V usage is TRBV9 and J usage is TRBJ1-2; D might be TRBD1 (5 bases). Per the germline V gene, CDR1 is SGDLS and CDR2 is YYNGEE. The CDR3 spans 12 residues. Trimming removed 7 bases at V and 0 bases at J, with 7 bases between.

The table lists this clone with a count of one. V and J are TRBV19 and TRBJ2-1; a weak D match, TRBD2 (6 bases). Germline CDR1 is LNHDA and CDR2 is SQIVND (reference sequence). V was trimmed by 9 bases and J by 8 bases, leaving 17 bases between them. The CDR3 consists of 13 residues. CDR3 DNA sequence: TGTGCCAGCCATCCCCTAGCGAGCGATGAGCAGTTCTTC. It specifies CASHPLASDEQFF.

The chain links TRBV11-2 to TRBJ2-2, with 7 bases that match TRBD1. Germline CDR1 and CDR2: SGHAT and FQNNGV. This CDR3 spans 15 amino acids. The ends lost 6 bases at V and 0 bases at J; junction bases unmatched: 4. CDR3 region: CASRVGTANTGELFF. In DNA, the CDR3 is TGTGCCAGCAGAGTAGGGACAGCGAACACCGGGGAGCTGTTTTTT.

This clone showed up just once. J is TRBJ2-7 and V is TRBV5-1; 10 nucleotides line up with TRBD2. The V segment lost 5 bases and the J segment 3 bases; nucleotides outside the gene matches: 8. The length of the CDR3 is 15 residues. Germline lookup yields CDR1 SGHRS and CDR2 YFSETQ. CDR3 sequence reads: CASRSRTSGFYEQYF. The CDR3 DNA reads TGCGCCAGCAGGAGTCGGACTAGCGGATTCTACGAGCAGTACTTC. Complete variable domain (other parts from reference TRBV5-1 and TRBJ2-7): KAGVTQTPRYLIKTRGQQVTLSCSPISGHRSVSWYQQTPGQGLQFLFEYFSETQRNKGNFPGRFSGRQFSNSRSEMNVSTLELGDSALYLCASRSRTSGFYEQYFGPGTRLTVT.

The chain employs TRBV19 and TRBJ2-2; D gene ambiguous. The CDR3 sequence is 15 residues long. Germline V gene sequence: CDR1 LNHDA, CDR2 SQIVND (reference sequence). V lost 11 bases and J 5 bases, leaving 21 bases between the germline ends. CDR3 sequence reads: CAATPKWGFTGELFF. CDR3 coding DNA: TGTGCCGCCACTCCCAAGTGGGGTTTTACCGGGGAGCTGTTTTTT.

The V call is TRBV28, the J call TRBJ1-2, with unresolved D. The length of the CDR3 is 12 residues. Trimming took 8 bases from V and 4 from J, leaving 11 bases between them. Looked up from germline, CDR1 is MDHEN and CDR2 is SYDVKM. DNA for the CDR3: TGTGCCAGCTCACGGGAAGCCTATGGCTACACCTTC. This gives the protein CASSREAYGYTF.

This chain links TRBV27 with TRBJ2-3; 14 bases are a match to TRBD2. Germline trimming cut 4 bases from V and 3 bases from J; bases unmatched to any gene: 3. The CDR3 runs 16 residues. The germline CDR1 and CDR2 sequences are MNHEY and SMNVEV (reference sequence). The CDR3 protein is CASSSWTSGRTDTQYF. The CDR3 DNA is TGTGCCAGCAGTTCCTGGACTAGCGGGAGGACAGATACGCAGTATTTT.